The T cell receptor beta chain under discussion was sequenced for a study of type 1 regulatory T cells. TCRdb independently ran MiXCR on the reads; one entry per CDR3 protein. The repertoire holds fewer than 75,000 distinct CDR3 sequences, around 49% seen once, with more than 2% in the top ten. CDR3 length: 16 amino acids. After removal of 0 bases from V and 2 bases from J, the junction contained 3 bases not matched to a gene. The germline V gene encodes CDR1 SGHRS and CDR2 YFSETQ. As for this clonotype: Its antigen is undetermined.

The TCR originated in a human donor in good health. The sequenced sample was cultured non-Tr1 T cells, either the whole culture or a sorted T cell fraction (not recorded which). V and J are TRBV5-1 and TRBJ2-7; TRBD2 matches at 12 bases. CDR3 residues: CASSLGLAGAPYEQYF. The CDR3 DNA follows: TGCGCCAGCAGCTTGGGACTAGCGGGGGCCCCCTACGAGCAGTACTTC. Supplemented by reference TRBV5-1 and TRBJ2-7, the full variable domain reads KAGVTQTPRYLIKTRGQQVTLSCSPISGHRSVSWYQQTPGQGLQFLFEYFSETQRNKGNFPGRFSGRQFSNSRSEMNVSTLELGDSALYLCASSLGLAGAPYEQYFGPGTRLTVT.